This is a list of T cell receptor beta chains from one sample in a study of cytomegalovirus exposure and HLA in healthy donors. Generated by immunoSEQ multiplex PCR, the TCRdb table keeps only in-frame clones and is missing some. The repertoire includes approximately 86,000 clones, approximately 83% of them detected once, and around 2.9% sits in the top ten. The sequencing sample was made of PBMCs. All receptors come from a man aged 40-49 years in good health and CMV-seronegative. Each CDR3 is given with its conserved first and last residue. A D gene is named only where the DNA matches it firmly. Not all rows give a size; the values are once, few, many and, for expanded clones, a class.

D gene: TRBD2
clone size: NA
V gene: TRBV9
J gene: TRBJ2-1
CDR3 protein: CASSLEAGGNEQFF
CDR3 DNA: TGTGCCAGCAGCCTTGAAGCGGGGGGTAATGAGCAGTTCTTC

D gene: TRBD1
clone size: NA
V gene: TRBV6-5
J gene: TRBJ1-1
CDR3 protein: CASSYPSGGTEAFF
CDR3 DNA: TGTGCCAGCAGTTACCCCTCAGGGGGCACTGAAGCTTTCTTT

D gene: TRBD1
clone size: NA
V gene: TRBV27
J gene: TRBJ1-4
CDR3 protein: CASKETGGVEKLFF
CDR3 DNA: TGTGCCAGCAAAGAGACAGGGGGCGTTGAAAAACTGTTTTTT

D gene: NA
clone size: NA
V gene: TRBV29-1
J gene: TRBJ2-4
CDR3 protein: CSVPRGIYNIQYF
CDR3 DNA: TGCAGCGTTCCCAGGGGAATCTATAACATTCAGTACTTC

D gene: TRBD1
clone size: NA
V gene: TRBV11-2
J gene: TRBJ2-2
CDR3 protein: CASSSWDRVNGELFF
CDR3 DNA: TGTGCCAGCAGCTCATGGGACAGGGTGAACGGGGAGCTGTTTTTT

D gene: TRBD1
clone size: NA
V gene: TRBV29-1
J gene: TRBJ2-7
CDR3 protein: CSVPRLDRGREQYF
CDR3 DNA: TGCAGCGTCCCTAGGCTGGACAGGGGGAGGGAGCAGTACTTC

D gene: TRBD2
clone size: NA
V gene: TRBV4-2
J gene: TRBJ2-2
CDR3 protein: CASSQVLAGGQGTGELFF
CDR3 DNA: TGTGCCAGCAGCCAAGTACTAGCGGGGGGGCAAGGCACCGGGGAGCTGTTTTTT

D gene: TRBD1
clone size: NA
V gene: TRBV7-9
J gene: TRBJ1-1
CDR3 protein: CASSGGQGRTEAFF
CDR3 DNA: TGTGCCAGCAGCGGGGGACAGGGGCGCACTGAAGCTTTCTTT

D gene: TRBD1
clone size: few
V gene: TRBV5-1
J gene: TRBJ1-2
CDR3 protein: CASRSGQGSHYGYTF
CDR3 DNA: TGCGCCAGCAGGTCCGGACAGGGATCTCACTATGGCTACACCTTC

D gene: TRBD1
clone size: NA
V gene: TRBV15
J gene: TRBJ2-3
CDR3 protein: CATSQGGTGRTDTQYF
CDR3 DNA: TGTGCCACCAGCCAAGGCGGGACAGGGCGCACAGATACGCAGTATTTT

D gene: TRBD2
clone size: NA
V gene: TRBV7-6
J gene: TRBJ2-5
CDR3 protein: CASSRSGGETQYF
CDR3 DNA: TGTGCCAGCAGCCGGAGCGGGGGAGAGACCCAGTACTTC

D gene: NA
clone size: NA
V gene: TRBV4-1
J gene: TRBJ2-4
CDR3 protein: CASSQVTTVAKNIQYF
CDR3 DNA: TGCGCCAGCAGCCAAGTGACTACAGTAGCCAAAAACATTCAGTACTTC

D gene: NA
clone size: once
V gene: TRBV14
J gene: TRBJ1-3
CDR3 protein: CASSQFQTGGNTIYF
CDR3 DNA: TGTGCCAGCAGCCAATTCCAGACAGGCGGAAACACCATATATTTT

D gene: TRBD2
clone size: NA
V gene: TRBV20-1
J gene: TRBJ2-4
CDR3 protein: CSASRGGSF
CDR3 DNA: TGCAGTGCTAGTCGGGGGGGTAGCTTC

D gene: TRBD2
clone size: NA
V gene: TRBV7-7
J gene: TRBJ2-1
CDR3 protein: CASSLAGASGDSYNEQFF
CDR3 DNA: TGTGCCAGCAGCTTAGCGGGGGCTAGCGGGGATTCCTACAATGAGCAGTTCTTC

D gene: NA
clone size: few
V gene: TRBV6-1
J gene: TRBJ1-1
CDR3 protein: CASSPGIENTEAFF
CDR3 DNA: TGTGCCAGCAGTCCAGGGATCGAAAACACTGAAGCTTTCTTT

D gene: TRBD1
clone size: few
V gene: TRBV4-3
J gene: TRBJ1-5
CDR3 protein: CASSQDRDSKIKPQHF
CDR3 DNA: TGCGCCAGCAGCCAAGACAGGGACAGCAAGATCAAGCCCCAGCATTTT

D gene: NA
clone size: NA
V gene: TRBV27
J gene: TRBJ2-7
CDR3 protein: CASKGLQPFYEQYF
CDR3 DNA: TGTGCCAGCAAGGGACTCCAACCTTTCTACGAGCAGTACTTC

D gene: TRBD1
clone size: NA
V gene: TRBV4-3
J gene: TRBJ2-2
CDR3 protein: CASSSGQDHTGELFF
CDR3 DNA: TGCGCCAGCAGCTCGGGACAGGACCACACCGGGGAGCTGTTTTTT

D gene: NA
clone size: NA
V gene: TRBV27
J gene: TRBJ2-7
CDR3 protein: CASSPGGTSSYEQYF
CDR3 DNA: TGTGCCAGCAGTCCAGGGGGGACAAGTTCCTACGAGCAGTACTTC

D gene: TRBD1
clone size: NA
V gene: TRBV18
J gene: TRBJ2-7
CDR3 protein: CASSPDITGTGYLYEQYF
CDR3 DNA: TGTGCCAGCTCACCCGACATAACAGGGACAGGGTACCTCTACGAGCAGTACTTC

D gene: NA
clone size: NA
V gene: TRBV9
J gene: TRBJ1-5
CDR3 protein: CASTPGLGNQPQHF
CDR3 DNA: TGTGCCAGCACCCCAGGGTTGGGCAATCAGCCCCAGCATTTT

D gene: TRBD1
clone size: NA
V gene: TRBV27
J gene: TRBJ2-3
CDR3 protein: CASTGGLDTQYF
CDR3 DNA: TGTGCCAGTACAGGGGGATTGGATACGCAGTATTTT

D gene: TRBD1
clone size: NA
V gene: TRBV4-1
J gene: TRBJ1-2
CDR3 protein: CASSPTGGANGYTF
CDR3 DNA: TGCGCCAGCAGCCCGACAGGGGGCGCGAACGGCTACACCTTC

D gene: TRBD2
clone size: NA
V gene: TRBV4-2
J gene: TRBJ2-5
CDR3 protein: CASSQDLTSGGETQYF
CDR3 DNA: TGTGCCAGCAGCCAAGACTTAACTAGCGGGGGAGAGACCCAGTACTTC

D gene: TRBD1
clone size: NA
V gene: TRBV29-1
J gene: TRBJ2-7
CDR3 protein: CSVEYEEQGKDEQYF
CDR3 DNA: TGCAGCGTTGAATATGAGGAACAGGGGAAGGACGAGCAGTACTTC

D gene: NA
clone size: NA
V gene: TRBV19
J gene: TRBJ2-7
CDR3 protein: CASSLTGNFNEQYF
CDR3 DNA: TGTGCCAGTAGTCTCACAGGGAATTTCAACGAGCAGTACTTC

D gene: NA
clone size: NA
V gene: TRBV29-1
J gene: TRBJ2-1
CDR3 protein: CSVDVVAYNEQFF
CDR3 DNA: TGCAGCGTTGACGTAGTAGCCTACAATGAGCAGTTCTTC

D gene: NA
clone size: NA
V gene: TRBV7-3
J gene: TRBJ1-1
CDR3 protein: CASSLIRGNNTEAFF
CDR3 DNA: TGTGCCAGCAGCTTAATAAGGGGAAACAACACTGAAGCTTTCTTT

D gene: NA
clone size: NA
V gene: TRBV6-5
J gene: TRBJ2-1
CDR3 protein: CASSHQKSSYNEQFF
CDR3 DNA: TGTGCCAGCAGTCATCAAAAGAGCTCCTACAATGAGCAGTTCTTC

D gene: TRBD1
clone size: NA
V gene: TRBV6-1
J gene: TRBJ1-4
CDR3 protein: CASSEATGEGEKLFF
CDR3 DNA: TGTGCCAGCAGTGAAGCGACAGGGGAGGGAGAAAAACTGTTTTTT

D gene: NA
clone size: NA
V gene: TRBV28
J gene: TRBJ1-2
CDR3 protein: CASKGRGYGYTF
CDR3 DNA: TGTGCCAGCAAGGGGCGGGGCTATGGCTACACCTTC

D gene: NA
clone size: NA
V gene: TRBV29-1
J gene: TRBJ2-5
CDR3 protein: CSVERGVRNGAQYF
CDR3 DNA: TGCAGCGTTGAGCGTGGGGTACGGAACGGGGCCCAGTACTTC

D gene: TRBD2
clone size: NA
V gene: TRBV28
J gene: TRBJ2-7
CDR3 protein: CASSFRLAEQYF
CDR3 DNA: TGTGCCAGCAGTTTCCGACTAGCAGAGCAGTACTTC

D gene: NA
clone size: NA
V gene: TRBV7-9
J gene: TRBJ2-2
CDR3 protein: CASSLGERGELFF
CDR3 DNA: TGTGCCAGCAGCTTAGGAGAACGGGGGGAGCTGTTTTTT

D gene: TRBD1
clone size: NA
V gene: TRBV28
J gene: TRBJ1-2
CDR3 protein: CASSPGQAHYGYTF
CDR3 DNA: TGTGCCAGCAGTCCGGGACAGGCGCACTATGGCTACACCTTC

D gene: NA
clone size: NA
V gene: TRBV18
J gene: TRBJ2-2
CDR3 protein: CASSPLEVTGELFF
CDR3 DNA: TGTGCCAGCTCACCTCTCGAGGTGACCGGGGAGCTGTTTTTT

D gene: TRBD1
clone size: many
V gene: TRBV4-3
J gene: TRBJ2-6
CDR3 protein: CASSQEQGAGANVLTF
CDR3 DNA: TGCGCCAGCAGCCAAGAGCAGGGGGCTGGGGCCAACGTCCTGACTTTC

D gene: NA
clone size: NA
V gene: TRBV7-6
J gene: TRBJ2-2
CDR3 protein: CASSLELAGGELFF
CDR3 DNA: TGTGCCAGCAGCTTAGAACTAGCAGGCGGGGAGCTGTTTTTT

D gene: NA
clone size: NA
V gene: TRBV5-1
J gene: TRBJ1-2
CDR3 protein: CASSPGTNYGYTF
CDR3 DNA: TGCGCCAGCAGCCCGGGGACTAACTATGGCTACACCTTC

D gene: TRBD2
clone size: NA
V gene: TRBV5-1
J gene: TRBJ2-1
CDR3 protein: CASSLGTSGGRRSYNEQFF
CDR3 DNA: TGCGCCAGCAGCCTCGGGACTAGCGGGGGGAGGAGGTCCTACAATGAGCAGTTCTTC

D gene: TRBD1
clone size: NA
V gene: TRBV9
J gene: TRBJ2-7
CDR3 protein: CASSPGQGGEQYF
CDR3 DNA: TGTGCCAGCAGCCCGGGACAGGGAGGGGAGCAGTACTTC

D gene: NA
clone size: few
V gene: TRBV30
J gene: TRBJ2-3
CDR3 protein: CAWTSGTDTQYF
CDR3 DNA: TGTGCCTGGACTAGCGGCACAGATACGCAGTATTTT

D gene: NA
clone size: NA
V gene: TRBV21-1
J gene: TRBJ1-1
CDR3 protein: CASTKEDSQPLRVTEAFF
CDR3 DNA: TGTGCCAGCACCAAAGAGGACAGTCAACCCCTGCGGGTCACTGAAGCTTTCTTT

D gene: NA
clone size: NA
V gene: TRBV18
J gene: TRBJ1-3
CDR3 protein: CASSFKTANSGNTIYF
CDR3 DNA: TGTGCCAGCTCATTCAAGACAGCCAACTCTGGAAACACCATATATTTT

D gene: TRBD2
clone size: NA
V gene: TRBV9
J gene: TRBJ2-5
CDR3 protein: CASSFVAGEGETQYF
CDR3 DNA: TGTGCCAGCAGCTTCGTAGCGGGGGAAGGGGAGACCCAGTACTTC

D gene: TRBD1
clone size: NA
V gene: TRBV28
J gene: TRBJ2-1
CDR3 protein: CASSSAGGIHNEQFF
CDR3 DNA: TGTGCCAGCAGTTCCGCAGGGGGCATTCACAATGAGCAGTTCTTC

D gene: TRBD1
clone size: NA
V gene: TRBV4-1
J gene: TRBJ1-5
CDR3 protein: CASSQDVSGGAQPQHF
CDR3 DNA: TGCGCCAGCAGCCAAGATGTGTCAGGGGGCGCGCAGCCCCAGCATTTT

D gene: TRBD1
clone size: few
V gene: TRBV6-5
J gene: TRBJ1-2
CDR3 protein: CASSPRGRGYGYTF
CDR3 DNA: TGTGCCAGCAGTCCCAGGGGGCGCGGCTATGGCTACACCTTC

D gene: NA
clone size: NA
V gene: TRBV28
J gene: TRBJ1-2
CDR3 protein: CASSLGDRNYGYTF
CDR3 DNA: TGTGCCAGCAGTTTGGGAGACCGAAACTATGGCTACACCTTC

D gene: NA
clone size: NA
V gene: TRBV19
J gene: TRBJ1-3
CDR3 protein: CASSPTVVSGNTIYF
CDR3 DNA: TGTGCCAGTAGTCCCACGGTTGTCTCTGGAAACACCATATATTTT

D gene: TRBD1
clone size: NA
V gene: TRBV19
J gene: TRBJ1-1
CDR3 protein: CASSRTGMNTEAFF
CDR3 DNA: TGTGCCAGTAGTCGGACAGGGATGAACACTGAAGCTTTCTTT

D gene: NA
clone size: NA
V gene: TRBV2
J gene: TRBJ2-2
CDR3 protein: CASNELPGELFF
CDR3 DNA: TGTGCCAGCAACGAGTTACCCGGGGAGCTGTTTTTT

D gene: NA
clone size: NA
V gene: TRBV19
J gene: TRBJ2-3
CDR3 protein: CASSIGRRSTDTQYF
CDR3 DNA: TGTGCCAGTAGTATAGGACGGCGGAGCACAGATACGCAGTATTTT

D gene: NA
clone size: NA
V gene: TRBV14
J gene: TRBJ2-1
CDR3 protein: CASSQGTQATYNEQFF
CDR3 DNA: TGTGCCAGCAGCCAAGGAACCCAGGCCACCTACAATGAGCAGTTCTTC

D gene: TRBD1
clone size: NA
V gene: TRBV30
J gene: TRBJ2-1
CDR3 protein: CAWTRDRGFKGTYNEQFF
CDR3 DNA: TGTGCCTGGACCCGGGACAGGGGTTTTAAAGGTACCTACAATGAGCAGTTCTTC

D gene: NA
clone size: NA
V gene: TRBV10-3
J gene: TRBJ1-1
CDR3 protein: CAIRGGTENTEAFF
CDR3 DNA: TGTGCCATCAGGGGGGGGACGGAGAACACTGAAGCTTTCTTT

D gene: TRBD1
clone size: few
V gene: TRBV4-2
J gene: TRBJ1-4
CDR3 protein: CASSQTDRHRAEKLFF
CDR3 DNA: TGTGCCAGCAGCCAAACGGACAGGCACCGCGCTGAAAAACTGTTTTTT

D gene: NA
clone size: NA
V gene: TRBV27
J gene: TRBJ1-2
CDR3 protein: CASSFVDRGYGYTF
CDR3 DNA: TGTGCCAGCAGTTTTGTGGATCGGGGCTATGGCTACACCTTC